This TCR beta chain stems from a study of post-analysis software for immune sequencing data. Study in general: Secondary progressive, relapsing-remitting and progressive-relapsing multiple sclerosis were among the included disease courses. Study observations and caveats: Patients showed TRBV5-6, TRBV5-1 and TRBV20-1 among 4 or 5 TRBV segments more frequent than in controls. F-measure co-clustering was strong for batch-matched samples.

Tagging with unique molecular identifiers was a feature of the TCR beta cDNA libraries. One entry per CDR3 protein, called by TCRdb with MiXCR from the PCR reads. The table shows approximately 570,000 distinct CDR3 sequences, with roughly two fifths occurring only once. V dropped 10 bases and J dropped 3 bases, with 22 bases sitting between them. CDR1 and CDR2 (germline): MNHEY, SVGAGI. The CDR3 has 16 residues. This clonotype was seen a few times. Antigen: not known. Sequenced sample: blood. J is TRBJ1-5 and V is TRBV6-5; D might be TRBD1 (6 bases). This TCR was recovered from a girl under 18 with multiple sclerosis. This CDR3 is CATHPRGFSPNQPQHF. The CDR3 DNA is TGTGCCACCCATCCCAGGGGCTTCAGCCCCAATCAGCCCCAGCATTTT.